What follows are 24 T cell receptor beta chains derived from one specimen sequenced in a study of untreated major depressive disorder. Here immunoSEQ multiplex PCR was the method, and the copy in TCRdb shows in-frame clones only, minus some. This sample has just under 20,000 clones, with around 85% found just once. Sequenced sample: CD4+ T cells from PBMCs. These TCRs come from a woman in her 30s in good health.

The rearrangement links TRBV27 to TRBJ2-5; D may be TRBD1 (6 bases). Germline CDR1 and CDR2: MNHEY and SMNVEV (reference sequence). Trimming removed 6 bases at V and 5 bases at J, with 22 bases between. CDR3 length: 16 amino acids. CDR3 sequence reads: CASSQPTTGSLETQYF. The CDR3 coding sequence is TGTGCCAGCAGCCAACCCACGACAGGATCATTGGAGACCCAGTACTTC.

This clone appeared a few times. V and J are TRBV19 and TRBJ2-7, with 11 positions matching TRBD2. Germline loops: CDR1 LNHDA, CDR2 SQIVND (reference sequence). The length of the CDR3 is 16 residues. Unmatched junction bases numbered 7, after V lost 5 bases and J lost 1 base. The CDR3 spells CASSVRLAGRSYEQYF. The CDR3 region has the DNA TGTGCCAGTAGTGTTAGACTAGCGGGAAGGTCCTACGAGCAGTACTTC.

V and J are TRBV5-1 and TRBJ2-3, with 7 bases fitting TRBD2. Germline CDR1 and CDR2: SGHRS and YFSETQ. The length of the CDR3 is 14 residues. The V gene end was trimmed by 4 bases and the J gene end by 1 base; junction bases not matched to a gene: 3. The CDR3: CASSRTSGTDTQYF. The CDR3 nucleotides are TGCGCCAGCAGCAGGACTAGTGGCACAGATACGCAGTATTTT.

The chain is built from TRBV6-4 and TRBJ2-7, with 9 bases identical to TRBD1. The CDR3 extends over 20 amino acids. V trimming: 9 bases; J trimming: 2 bases; junction bases outside the gene matches: 26. Germline V gene data show CDR1 as MRHNA and CDR2 as SNTAGT. The CDR3 sequence is CARRVVNRGLSGASTYEQYF. The CDR3 region has the DNA TGTGCCAGGAGGGTTGTTAACAGGGGGCTATCGGGGGCGTCAACCTACGAGCAGTACTTC.

This chain links TRBV4-2 with TRBJ2-7; 10 nucleotides match TRBD2. CDR3 length equals 17 residues. From germline, CDR1 is LGHNA and CDR2 YNFKEQ. V trimming: 0 bases; J trimming: 7 bases; junction bases outside the gene matches: 12. The CDR3 nucleotides read TGTGCCAGCAGCCAAGAAGTTGGGGTAGCGGGAGGTGGGGAGCAGTACTTC. Amino acid sequence: CASSQEVGVAGGGEQYF.

The chain links TRBV7-8 to TRBJ1-5; D call uncertain. The CDR3 totals 14 residues. V shed 5 bases and J shed 6 bases, with 14 bases lying between them. Germline V gives CDR1 SGHVS, CDR2 FQNEAQ. The CDR3 nucleotides are TGTGCCAGCAGCCCCCGCGGCGGACCTCAGCCCCAGCATTTT. It encodes CASSPRGGPQPQHF.

The V gene is TRBV30, the J gene TRBJ2-7, with 9 bases fitting TRBD1. Germline V gene lookup returns CDR1 GTSNPN and CDR2 SVGIG (reference sequence). The CDR3 contains 15 residues. V lost 0 bases and J lost 4; bases outside the gene matches: 7. The chain's CDR3 is CAWSVSGTGKYEQYF. As DNA, the CDR3 is TGTGCCTGGAGTGTAAGCGGGACAGGGAAATACGAGCAGTACTTC.

The chain recombines TRBV14 with TRBJ1-2; 9 bases are shared with TRBD1. The CDR3 has 16 amino acids. Trimming at V came to 7 bases and at J to 3 bases, leaving 12 bases not matched to a gene. Germline-derived CDR1 and CDR2 are SGHDN and FVKESK. The CDR3 DNA sequence: TGTGCCAGCAAGGCCTCTCCGGGACAGGGAGACTATGGCTACACCTTC. Residues: CASKASPGQGDYGYTF.

This clone was picked up one time. The V gene is TRBV7-3, the J gene TRBJ2-3, with D maybe TRBD2 (6 bases). With 5 bases removed from V and 6 bases from J, the gap between germline ends came to 12 bases. The CDR3 covers 13 residues. The germline V gene has CDR1 SGHTA and CDR2 FQGTGA. The CDR3 spells CASSGGLGDTQYF. In nucleotides, the CDR3 is TGTGCCAGCAGCGGAGGGTTGGGCGATACGCAGTATTTT.

The V gene is TRBV29-1, the J gene TRBJ1-1; D remains unclear. The CDR3 extends over 12 amino acids. V was shortened by 3 bases and J by 1 base, with 6 bases between the two germline ends. The germline V gene has CDR1 SQVTM and CDR2 ANQGSEA. The CDR3 DNA follows: TGCAGCGTTGATTTGGGGAACACTGAAGCTTTCTTT. Translating it yields CSVDLGNTEAFF.

This clone was picked up one time. V gene TRBV2 combines with J gene TRBJ1-1; possible D gene TRBD1, 5 bases. Per the germline V gene, CDR1 is SNHLY and CDR2 is FYNNEI. The CDR3 extends over 13 amino acids. V shed 6 bases and J shed 1 base, with 9 bases lying between them. The CDR3 region is CASSGAPNTEAFF. In DNA form, the CDR3 reads TGTGCCAGCAGCGGGGCGCCGAACACTGAAGCTTTCTTT.

V and J are TRBV29-1 and TRBJ1-2; TRBD1 matches 7 bases. V lost 7 bases and J lost 6; bases outside the gene matches: 11. CDR3 size: 13 residues. Per germline, CDR1 SQVTM and CDR2 ANQGSEA. The DNA for the CDR3 is TGCAGCGCCGCTCGACAGGGCAGGGATGGCTACACCTTC. Protein sequence: CSAARQGRDGYTF. Using reference TRBV29-1 and TRBJ1-2 for the parts outside the CDR3, the full variable domain is SAVISQKPSRDICQRGTSLTIQCQVDSQVTMMFWYRQQPGQSLTLIATANQGSEATYESGFVIDKFPISRPNLTFSTLTVSNMSPEDSSIYLCSAARQGRDGYTFGSGTRLTVV.

The chain has TRBV2 and TRBJ1-5, with 7 positions matching TRBD1. The germline V gene encodes CDR1 SNHLY and CDR2 FYNNEI. The trim removed 8 bases at V and 2 bases at J, leaving 3 bases unmatched. The CDR3 covers 13 residues. CDR3 protein: CASAGQGNQPQHF. DNA for the CDR3: TGTGCCAGCGCCGGACAGGGCAATCAGCCCCAGCATTTT.

This clone was seen a handful of times. The same CDR3 can be traced to other DNA sequences in this sample. The J gene is TRBJ1-1, the V gene TRBV5-1, with D maybe TRBD1 (6 bases). V lost 0 bases and J 5 bases, leaving 11 bases between the germline ends. CDR1 SGHRS and CDR2 YFSETQ come from the germline V gene. CDR3 length: 14 residues. The CDR3 region is CASSLEQGRTEAFF. CDR3 DNA sequence: TGCGCCAGCAGCTTGGAACAGGGAAGAACTGAAGCTTTCTTT.

This clone was seen only a few times. The V call is TRBV29-1, the J call TRBJ1-2; no clear D gene. The V gene lost 6 bases and the J gene lost 0 bases, with 11 bases spanning the gap. CDR1 and CDR2 (germline): SQVTM, ANQGSEA. This CDR3 region has 13 residues. The CDR3 nucleotides read TGCAGCGTCGTGTCCCGGACTAACTATGGCTACACCTTC. It encodes CSVVSRTNYGYTF.

In its sample, this clone was seen once. The chain joins TRBV18 to TRBJ1-1, with D possibly matching TRBD1 (5 bases). CDR1 KGHSH and CDR2 LQKENI come from the germline V gene. The V end was cut by 3 bases, the J end by 7 bases, with 18 bases between. This CDR3 has 15 amino acids. CDR3 DNA: TGTGCCAGCTCACCGGGGCTGGTGAAGGAGGGTGAAGCTTTCTTT. Its protein product is CASSPGLVKEGEAFF.

The CDR3 DNA follows: TGTGCCAGCAGTTTAAGGGTCTGGGTAGACAGGGTGAGAACCTACGAGCAGTACTTC. Protein: CASSLRVWVDRVRTYEQYF. The rearrangement joins TRBV28 to TRBJ2-7; 7 bases align to TRBD1. CDR3 size: 19 residues. Trimming at V came to 2 bases and at J to 2 bases, leaving 18 bases not matched to a gene. Per germline, CDR1 MDHEN and CDR2 SYDVKM.

This rearrangement joins TRBV9 to TRBJ2-2; 10 bases match TRBD2. Germline CDR1 is SGDLS and CDR2 is YYNGEE. The length of the CDR3 is 18 residues. Trimming removed 0 bases from V and 2 bases from J; junction bases left unmatched: 7. CDR3 sequence reads: CASSVDGGLAVNTGELFF. The CDR3 DNA reads as TGTGCCAGCAGCGTAGACGGTGGACTAGCGGTAAACACCGGGGAGCTGTTTTTT.

The CDR3 region has the DNA TGCGCCAGCAGCCTGGGCCGTCTGGGGAACACTGAAGCTTTCTTT. This sequence encodes CASSLGRLGNTEAFF. This chain links TRBV4-1 with TRBJ1-1; D is unclear. The V gene lost 4 bases and the J gene lost 1 base, with 13 bases spanning the gap. The V gene's germline CDR1 is MGHRA and CDR2 YSYEKL. The CDR3 length is 15 residues.

The genes are TRBV28 and TRBJ2-7, with TRBD1 matching over 9 bases. J lost 1 base, V lost 5 bases, and 9 bases had no gene match. This CDR3 has 16 residues. The germline gives CDR1 MDHEN, CDR2 SYDVKM. The CDR3 spells CASSPTGTGISYEQYF. CDR3 DNA sequence: TGTGCCAGCAGTCCAACCGGGACAGGGATATCCTACGAGCAGTACTTC.

The chain couples TRBV18 to TRBJ2-3; D perhaps matches TRBD1 (6 bases). Germline CDR1 KGHSH, CDR2 LQKENI. V was cut by 3 bases and J by 2 bases, with 18 bases left in between. The CDR3 extends over 17 amino acids. In nucleotides, the CDR3 is TGTGCCAGCTCACCGCCACGGGTTCCAGGGGTCACAGATACGCAGTATTTT. It is translated as CASSPPRVPGVTDTQYF. Full variable domain (remainder filled in from reference TRBV18 and TRBJ2-3): NAGVMQNPRHLVRRRGQEARLRCSPMKGHSHVYWYRQLPEEGLKFMVYLQKENIIDESGMPKERFSAEFPKEGPSILRIQQVVRGDSAAYFCASSPPRVPGVTDTQYFGPGTRLTVL.

The chain is built from TRBV19 and TRBJ2-2, with TRBD2 matching 9 bases. The CDR3 length is 18 residues. The V gene end was trimmed by 5 bases and the J gene end by 6 bases; junction bases not matched to a gene: 16. CDR1 LNHDA and CDR2 SQIVND come from the germline V gene (reference sequence). In DNA form, the CDR3 reads TGTGCCAGTAGTTTGACCCCGGCTAGCGGGAAGTTCCCCGGGGAGCTGTTTTTT. It translates to CASSLTPASGKFPGELFF. Variable domain in full (rest from reference TRBV19 and TRBJ2-2): DGGITQSPKYLFRKEGQNVTLSCEQNLNHDAMYWYRQDPGQGLRLIYYSQIVNDFQKGDIAEGYSVSREKKESFPLTVTSAQKNPTAFYLCASSLTPASGKFPGELFFGEGSRLTVL.

DNA of the CDR3: TGTGCCAGCAGCATAACCTACAGGGATCGGACCTACGAGCAGTACTTC. Translation gives CASSITYRDRTYEQYF. V gene TRBV7-9 combines with J gene TRBJ2-7; a weak D match, TRBD1 (6 bases). Germline CDR1 is SEHNR and CDR2 is FQNEAQ (reference sequence). The CDR3 length is 16 residues. The V gene lost 5 bases and the J gene lost 2 bases, with 19 bases spanning the gap.

The V call is TRBV7-9, the J call TRBJ2-1; 13 nucleotides line up with TRBD2. J was trimmed by 7 bases and V by 5 bases; bases with no gene match: 5. This CDR3 is built from 15 residues. From germline, CDR1 is SEHNR and CDR2 FQNEAQ (reference sequence). DNA of the CDR3: TGTGCCAGCAGCGCCTCACTAGCGGGAGGGAATGAGCAGTTCTTC. It codes for CASSASLAGGNEQFF.